These 7 T cell receptor beta chains came from one sample sequenced in a study of blood T cell repertoires in COVID-19 (TCRdb year 2020). The library was built by means of the immunoSEQ multiplex PCR assay. TCRdb mirrors the immuneACCESS table, restricted to in-frame sequences. Some clones are absent from its copies; in checked studies, under half trace to an unresolved V gene, and the reason for the others is unknown. Here the sample has about 77,000 clones; 75% to 90% occur a single time. The ten largest clonotypes hold 4% to 6% of the sample. The sample comprised peripheral blood. Receptor source: a woman in her seventies with acute or convalescent COVID-19.

J is TRBJ1-1 and V is TRBV15; 10 positions agree with TRBD1. The V and J ends lost 5 bases and 4 bases, in that order; junction bases with no gene match: 7. This CDR3 has 15 amino acids. The germline V gene encodes CDR1 LNHNV and CDR2 YYDKDF (reference sequence). CDR3 protein: CATSSATGGLTEAFF. The CDR3, as DNA: TGTGCCACCAGCTCGGCGACAGGGGGCCTCACTGAAGCTTTCTTT.

This clone has just one count. This chain connects TRBV6-2 or TRBV6-3 to TRBJ2-2; D is perhaps TRBD1 (6 bases). Trimming took off 1 base at V and 8 bases at J, with 8 bases between the two ends. Germline V gene data show CDR1 as MNHEY and CDR2 as SVGEGT. CDR3 length: 13 residues. CDR3 in amino acids: CASSYLGQGELFF. In nucleotides, the CDR3 is TGTGCCAGCAGTTACTTAGGACAGGGGGAGCTGTTTTTT.

This chain joins TRBV19 and TRBJ1-5; TRBD1 might be the D (5 bases). Germline CDR1 LNHDA, CDR2 SQIVND (reference sequence). The ends were cut back, 5 bases at V and 3 bases at J, with 14 bases in the middle. The CDR3 loop spans 15 amino acids. This chain's CDR3 is CASSSQGGVNQPQHF. CDR3 nucleotides: TGTGCCAGTAGTTCCCAGGGTGGTGTCAATCAGCCCCAGCATTTT.

V and J are TRBV2 and TRBJ2-2; a weak D match, TRBD1 (6 bases). This CDR3 has 15 amino acids. Germline CDR1 SNHLY, CDR2 FYNNEI. The germline V and J ends were trimmed by 5 bases and 4 bases, with 14 bases remaining between them. The CDR3: CASSPELGATGELFF. Here the CDR3 DNA reads TGTGCCAGCAGTCCCGAGTTGGGGGCCACCGGGGAGCTGTTTTTT.

The chain uses TRBV5-4 and TRBJ2-2, with unresolved D. Germline V gene sequence: CDR1 SGHNT, CDR2 YYREEE (reference sequence). The CDR3 contains 13 residues. V shed 1 base and J shed 4 bases, with 5 bases lying between them. This chain's CDR3 is CASSLSSTGELFF. DNA for the CDR3: TGTGCCAGCAGCTTGAGTAGCACCGGGGAGCTGTTTTTT.

This chain connects TRBV5-1 to TRBJ1-2, with D possibly being TRBD1 (6 bases). Trimming took 2 bases from V and 8 from J, leaving 13 bases between them. This CDR3 contains 13 residues. Germline V gene data show CDR1 as SGHRS and CDR2 as YFSETQ. The CDR3 protein is CASSLEGGGGYTF. DNA for the CDR3: TGCGCCAGCAGCTTAGAAGGGGGTGGCGGCTACACCTTC.

This rearrangement joins TRBV4-3 to TRBJ2-2; TRBD2 is a possible D gene (6 bases). This CDR3 comprises 15 residues. V lost 6 bases, J lost 0 bases, and 11 bases lay in between. CDR1 is LGHNA, CDR2 YSLEER, per germline. CDR3 amino acids: CASSGGNANTGELFF. CDR3 sequence (DNA): TGCGCCAGCAGTGGAGGGAACGCGAACACCGGGGAGCTGTTTTTT.